This T cell receptor beta chain was recovered during a study of T cell responses to AZD1222 COVID-19 vaccine. Study results and limitations: CD4 TCRs covered the whole spike, strongest at regions 160-218 and 743-854.

The data were produced by immunoSEQ multiplex PCR, yet TCRdb's version contains in-frame clones alone and is incomplete. This sample has about 100,000 clones; less than 90% occur once, and the top ten carry about 1.7%. In this sample, this clone turned up a few times. Its specificity is not known. Trimming removed 10 bases at V and 1 base at J, with 15 bases between. This CDR3 spans 14 amino acids. Germline V gene data show CDR1 as ENHRY and CDR2 as SYGVKD. The sequence came from an adult in good health. Material: peripheral blood, obtained on day 0 of AZD1222 vaccination. This sequence joins TRBV10-3 and TRBJ2-3; D remains unclear. CDR3 bases: TGTGCCACTACGCAGGTAAAGGGCACAGATACGCAGTATTTT. Translation gives CATTQVKGTDTQYF.